Included here is one T cell receptor beta chain sequence, with context. PCR primers comprised 60 Vbeta and 13 Jbeta primers. The assay was immunoSEQ multiplex PCR, and TCRdb's table has in-frame clones only and misses some. The table includes 150,000 to 200,000 clones, around 78% detected once. This entry comes from a study of cytomegalovirus exposure and HLA in healthy donors. V lost 1 base and J lost 5; bases outside the gene matches: 10. The germline V gene encodes CDR1 SGHRS and CDR2 YFSETQ. This CDR3 is built from 17 residues. Sequencing was carried out using PBMCs. This receptor was obtained from a woman aged 30 to 39 in good health and CMV-seropositive. The chain couples TRBV5-1 to TRBJ2-5; 11 bases are shared with TRBD1. CDR3 coding DNA: TGCGCCAGCAGCTTGTGGTTCCCGGACAGGGGGCGGGAGACCCAGTACTTC. Translation gives CASSLWFPDRGRETQYF.